One T cell receptor beta chain is described in this entry. Treatment here: around 19 received Ad26.COV2.S at low or high dose, single or two shots; several received placebo; per-sample allocation not given. Day 63 following the first vaccine or placebo injection was when the samples were taken. This sample is part of a study of Ad26.COV2.S vaccination and SARS-CoV-2 variants. The CDR3 extends over 15 amino acids. The germline V and J ends were trimmed by 7 bases and 5 bases, with 15 bases remaining between them. CDR1 and CDR2 from the germline V gene are SNHLY and FYNNEI. The data were produced by immunoSEQ multiplex PCR, yet TCRdb's version contains in-frame clones alone and is incomplete. The repertoire holds some 400,000 clones, with 70% to 90% as singletons.

The J gene is TRBJ1-6, the V gene TRBV2; no definite D call. This receptor was obtained from a person between 18 and 60 years old who received the Ad26.COV2.S COVID-19 vaccine or a placebo. Here the sequenced sample was peripheral blood, taken in a trial of Ad26.COV2.S vaccine versus placebo. The CDR3 loop is CASKFTIGDNSPLHF. CDR3 in DNA: TGTGCCAGCAAATTCACTATTGGGGATAATTCACCCCTCCACTTT.